The 20 T cell receptor beta chains presented below share a single source sample, sequenced in a study of PD-1 blockade in classical Hodgkin lymphoma. The method was immunoSEQ multiplex PCR; TCRdb's version includes in-frame clones alone and lacks a portion of them. This repertoire shows tens of thousands of clones, 90% found once; its top ten account for more than 11%. The sample's time point: cycle 4 day 1 (C4D1), after more than five weeks of nivolumab. Each patient's relapse followed autologous stem cell transplantation, and brentuximab vedotin exposure varied. The sequencing used peripheral blood mononuclear cells (PBMCs), collected before the fourth cycle of nivolumab. These receptors came from a human donor with classical Hodgkin lymphoma.

V and J are TRBV5-1 and TRBJ2-3, with 7 bases fitting TRBD2. J gave up 5 bases and V 5 bases, and 14 bases lay outside the gene matches. The CDR3 extends over 16 amino acids. Looked up from germline, CDR1 is SGHRS and CDR2 is YFSETQ. The CDR3 here is CASRPTTSKLGDTQYF. The CDR3 DNA reads TGCGCCAGCAGACCAACGACTAGCAAGTTGGGAGATACGCAGTATTTT.

The genes are TRBV5-1 and TRBJ1-2, with TRBD1 identical over 8 bases. This CDR3 is 14 amino acids long. Trimming at V came to 2 bases and at J to 5 bases, leaving 5 bases not matched to a gene. CDR1 is SGHRS, CDR2 YFSETQ, per germline. The CDR3 nucleotides are TGCGCCAGCAGCTTCAGGACAGGGTCTTATGGCTACACCTTC. Translation gives CASSFRTGSYGYTF. Full variable domain (outside the CDR3, taken from reference TRBV5-1 and TRBJ1-2): KAGVTQTPRYLIKTRGQQVTLSCSPISGHRSVSWYQQTPGQGLQFLFEYFSETQRNKGNFPGRFSGRQFSNSRSEMNVSTLELGDSALYLCASSFRTGSYGYTFGSGTRLTVV.

The V call is TRBV19, the J call TRBJ2-2, with a possible D match to TRBD2 (6 bases). This CDR3 is 13 amino acids long. Germline CDR1 is LNHDA and CDR2 is SQIVND (reference sequence). V lost 11 bases and J lost 3, with 13 bases in between. CDR3 protein: CASGERDTGELFF. The DNA of the CDR3 is TGTGCCTCGGGGGAGAGGGACACCGGGGAGCTGTTTTTT. The entire variable domain, with the rest obtained from reference TRBV19 and TRBJ2-2, is as follows: DGGITQSPKYLFRKEGQNVTLSCEQNLNHDAMYWYRQDPGQGLRLIYYSQIVNDFQKGDIAEGYSVSREKKESFPLTVTSAQKNPTAFYLCASGERDTGELFFGEGSRLTVL.

This sequence joins TRBV11-1 and TRBJ2-2; D gene ambiguous. In germline, CDR1 is SGHAT, CDR2 FQDESV (reference sequence). Trimming cost V 5 bases and J 1 base, with 5 bases left between them. The CDR3 length is 13 residues. As DNA, the CDR3 is TGTGCCAGCAGCAGACAGAACACCGGGGAGCTGTTTTTT. Amino acid sequence: CASSRQNTGELFF.

This clone was observed a single time. V usage is TRBV7-9 and J usage is TRBJ1-5; tentative D call: TRBD1 (6 bases). There are 15 residues in the CDR3. Looked up from germline, CDR1 is SEHNR and CDR2 is FQNEAQ (reference sequence). The V gene lost 6 bases and the J gene lost 4 bases, with 16 bases spanning the gap. Here the CDR3 DNA reads TGTGCCAGCAGTCCAGGGGATTCCGCGAATCAGCCCCAGCATTTT. This encodes CASSPGDSANQPQHF.

V usage is TRBV6-5 and J usage is TRBJ2-1; D gene uncertain. Looked up from germline, CDR1 is MNHEY and CDR2 is SVGAGI. The CDR3 is 12 amino acids. Trimming shortened V by 6 bases and J by 8 bases, and 11 bases separated the two germline ends. The CDR3: CASRSWSDEQFF. DNA for the CDR3: TGTGCCAGCAGGAGCTGGAGCGATGAGCAGTTCTTC.

This clone was picked up one time. The J gene is TRBJ2-7, the V gene TRBV2; 7 bases are a match to TRBD2. V trimming: 8 bases; J trimming: 5 bases; junction bases outside the gene matches: 6. CDR1 is SNHLY, CDR2 FYNNEI, per germline. The CDR3 loop spans 12 amino acids. The CDR3 coding sequence is TGTGCCAGCTTACGGGAGGTACACGAGCAGTACTTC. Protein product: CASLREVHEQYF.

The chain links TRBV7-6 to TRBJ1-5, with 7 bases aligning to TRBD1. The V and J ends lost 5 bases and 5 bases, in that order; junction bases with no gene match: 12. CDR1 SGHVS and CDR2 FNYEAQ come from the germline V gene. The CDR3 is 16 amino acids. CDR3 bases: TGTGCCAGCAGCCCGACGACAGGGATGTTGGATCAGCCCCAGCATTTT. This gives the protein CASSPTTGMLDQPQHF. Combining the CDR3 with reference TRBV7-6 and TRBJ1-5 gives the whole variable domain GAGVSQSPRYKVTKRGQDVALRCDPISGHVSLYWYRQALGQGPEFLTYFNYEAQQDKSGLPNDRFSAERPEGSISTLTIQRTEQRDSAMYRCASSPTTGMLDQPQHFGDGTRLSIL.

The CDR3 DNA follows: TGCGCCAGCAGCTTGAGATTCCCTAACACCGGGGAGCTGTTTTTT. Protein product: CASSLRFPNTGELFF. The V call is TRBV5-1, the J call TRBJ2-2; no clear D gene. The CDR3 is 15 residues long. With 1 base removed from V and 2 bases from J, the gap between germline ends came to 9 bases. Looked up from germline, CDR1 is SGHRS and CDR2 is YFSETQ.

The chain couples TRBV9 to TRBJ2-7, with 13 bases that match TRBD2. Germline V gene data show CDR1 as SGDLS and CDR2 as YYNGEE. CDR3 size: 16 residues. The V gene end was trimmed by 5 bases and the J gene end by 0 bases; junction bases not matched to a gene: 5. CDR3 bases: TGTGCCAGCAGTCGGACTAGCGGGAGTCTCTCCTACGAGCAGTACTTC. Translated, it gives CASSRTSGSLSYEQYF.

The CDR3 loop reads CASGDTNEQFF. In DNA form, the CDR3 reads TGTGCCAGCGGCGACACGAATGAGCAGTTCTTC. The chain recombines TRBV2 with TRBJ2-1; no clear D gene. Trimming shortened V by 8 bases and J by 7 bases, and 9 bases separated the two germline ends. This CDR3 comprises 11 residues. CDR1 and CDR2 (germline): SNHLY, FYNNEI.

The chain recombines TRBV11-1 with TRBJ2-2; 8 nucleotides match TRBD2. Germline V CDR1 and CDR2: SGHAT, FQDESV (reference sequence). This CDR3 comprises 19 residues. V lost 10 bases to trimming and J lost 4 bases; unmatched junction nucleotides: 23. The CDR3 bases are TGTGCCACGGAAAGGGTAGCGGGAACGGCCTGGATGGGCACCGGGGAGCTGTTTTTT. Its protein product is CATERVAGTAWMGTGELFF.

This chain links TRBV27 with TRBJ2-7; a weak D match, TRBD2 (6 bases). CDR3 length equals 14 residues. Germline V gene sequence: CDR1 MNHEY, CDR2 SMNVEV (reference sequence). Trimming removed 4 bases from V and 3 bases from J, with 13 bases in between. CDR3 residues: CASSSVLRGYEQYF. CDR3 nucleotides: TGTGCCAGCAGTTCCGTACTGCGGGGCTACGAGCAGTACTTC.

The chain is built from TRBV19 and TRBJ2-1; 10 bases agree with TRBD2. This CDR3 comprises 15 residues. Per germline, CDR1 LNHDA and CDR2 SQIVND (reference sequence). Germline trimming cut 6 bases from V and 4 bases from J; bases unmatched to any gene: 6. The CDR3 loop is CASRPSGSGYNEQFF. Here the CDR3 DNA reads TGTGCCAGTAGGCCTAGCGGGAGCGGGTACAATGAGCAGTTCTTC.

The gene calls are TRBV9 and TRBJ1-1, with D tentatively TRBD1 (6 bases). Germline CDR1 is SGDLS and CDR2 is YYNGEE. V dropped 3 bases and J dropped 5 bases, with 20 bases sitting between them. The length of the CDR3 is 16 residues. The CDR3 sequence is CASSGARFGGGTEAFF. The DNA of the CDR3 is TGTGCCAGCAGCGGAGCCCGATTCGGAGGGGGGACTGAAGCTTTCTTT.

The chain carries TRBV6-5 and TRBJ2-1; unclear D gene. This CDR3 is 13 amino acids long. V was shortened by 8 bases and J by 10 bases, with 18 bases between the two germline ends. CDR1 and CDR2 (germline): MNHEY, SVGAGI. CDR3 loop: CASYLDFGGEQFF. The CDR3 DNA sequence: TGTGCCAGCTATTTGGATTTCGGTGGGGAGCAGTTCTTC.

The CDR3 nucleotides read TGCGCCAGCATGGGCAGCAGAGGGTCTGGGGCCAACGTCCTGACTTTC. Translated, it gives CASMGSRGSGANVLTF. J is TRBJ2-6 and V is TRBV5-1; tentatively, D is TRBD2 (5 bases). The CDR3 loop spans 16 amino acids. CDR1 and CDR2 (germline): SGHRS, YFSETQ. Trimming took 6 bases from V and 1 from J, leaving 14 bases between them.

V and J are TRBV5-3 and TRBJ1-1; D gene unclear. TRBV5-3 is labeled an ORF, and its function is uncertain. CDR3 length: 13 residues. Trimming pared 2 bases from V and 5 bases from J, leaving 10 bases between. CDR3 bases: TGTGCCAGAAGCTTCCGGGTAGGGACTGAAGCTTTCTTT. It encodes CARSFRVGTEAFF.

The V call is TRBV7-3, the J call TRBJ2-7, with TRBD2 matching over 8 bases. Trimming cost V 2 bases and J 2 bases; bases outside gene matches: 14. CDR3 length equals 18 residues. Per the germline V gene, CDR1 is SGHTA and CDR2 is FQGTGA. The CDR3: CASSLAGGQRSRPYEQYF. The CDR3 DNA sequence: TGTGCCAGCAGCTTAGCGGGAGGACAGCGAAGCCGCCCCTACGAGCAGTACTTC.

This chain uses TRBV2 with TRBJ1-3; weak D call: TRBD1 (6 bases). The CDR3 sequence is 13 residues long. Germline V lookup: CDR1 SNHLY, CDR2 FYNNEI. V was shortened by 9 bases and J by 4 bases, with 13 bases between the two germline ends. Written as DNA, the CDR3 is TGTGCCAGGGGGGGCGCGATCGGAAACACCATATATTTT. It codes for CARGGAIGNTIYF.